This TCR beta chain was sequenced during a study of PD-1 blockade in classical Hodgkin lymphoma. Study-level information: With a 2-week interval, patients received intravenous nivolumab at 3 mg/kg. General study points: Unlike CD8+ TCR diversity, which did not rise significantly by C4D1, CD4+ TCR diversity did. TCR diversity at baseline was reported to be reduced in newly diagnosed patients relative to healthy donors.

Data came from immunoSEQ multiplex PCR; TCRdb stores just in-frame clones and leaves some out. Among 30,000 to 45,000 clones listed, 87% were seen once. Deletions cut 0 bases from V and 8 bases from J, with 11 bases between. The length of the CDR3 is 14 residues. Germline V lookup: CDR1 LNHDA, CDR2 SQIVND (reference sequence). All trial patients relapsed after autologous stem cell transplantation. Patients showed best responses of complete response, partial response or progressive disease. Concerning this clone: Antigen specificity is unknown.

The receptor comes from a human donor with classical Hodgkin lymphoma. This chain uses TRBV19 with TRBJ2-1; possible D gene TRBD1, 6 bases. This material consisted of peripheral blood mononuclear cells (PBMCs), taken at baseline. The CDR3 region is CASSIEGAWDEQFF. Here the CDR3 DNA reads TGTGCCAGTAGTATAGAGGGGGCTTGGGATGAGCAGTTCTTC.